The 9 T cell receptor beta chains presented below share a single source sample, sequenced in a study of OX40 agonist ivuxolimab in advanced cancers. The table came from immunoSEQ multiplex PCR; TCRdb's copy has only in-frame clones and leaves some out. The table has roughly 83,000 clones, about 90% seen once. The material sequenced was CD4+ or CD8+ T cells sorted from blood, taken in a trial of the OX40 agonist ivuxolimab. The source of these receptors is an adult with an advanced solid tumor such as melanoma, head and neck, liver or kidney cancer.

The sample holds one count of this clone. This sample also contains other DNA sequences that code for the same CDR3. The chain couples TRBV7-9 to TRBJ2-3, with D unclear. The CDR3 covers 12 residues. Germline CDR1 is SEHNR and CDR2 is FQNEAQ (reference sequence). V gave up 1 base and J gave up 3 bases, with 2 bases separating them. This CDR3 is CASSLGTDTQYF. CDR3 bases: TGTGCCAGCAGCTTAGGTACAGATACGCAGTATTTT.

This chain links TRBV6-5 with TRBJ1-1; 9 positions match TRBD1. V trimming: 6 bases; J trimming: 6 bases; junction bases outside the gene matches: 8. CDR3 length equals 14 residues. Germline loops: CDR1 MNHEY, CDR2 SVGAGI. The CDR3 DNA follows: TGTGCCAGCAGAAGCGACAGGGGGATGGCTGAAGCTTTCTTT. Encoded protein: CASRSDRGMAEAFF.

The chain employs TRBV28 and TRBJ1-5; 7 nucleotides match TRBD1. CDR1 MDHEN and CDR2 SYDVKM come from the germline V gene. This CDR3 has 13 residues. V gave up 5 bases and J gave up 10 bases; unmatched junction bases: 8. The CDR3 nucleotides are TGTGCCAGCAGTCCACCACAGGGGTTCCCCCAGCATTTT. The encoded protein is CASSPPQGFPQHF.

The gene calls are TRBV5-6 and TRBJ1-4; D not resolved. CDR1 is SGHDT, CDR2 YYEEEE, per germline. The CDR3 extends over 14 amino acids. V gave up 0 bases and J gave up 4 bases, with 7 bases separating them. CDR3 coding DNA: TGTGCCAGCAGCTTGGCTAGGATTAATGAAAAACTGTTTTTT. Encoded protein: CASSLARINEKLFF.

The chain employs TRBV2 and TRBJ2-1; 7 bases align to TRBD2. CDR1 SNHLY and CDR2 FYNNEI come from the germline V gene. The CDR3 sequence is 19 residues long. The J segment lost 5 bases and the V segment lost 2 bases, leaving 18 bases of the junction unmatched. CDR3 nucleotides: TGTGCCAGCAGTGAATTCCTCTTGGGGGGAGCGGGGTCAGACAATGAGCAGTTCTTC. As protein: CASSEFLLGGAGSDNEQFF.

The rearrangement links TRBV5-6 to TRBJ2-3; 7 nucleotides align to TRBD2. V trimming: 7 bases; J trimming: 2 bases; junction bases outside the gene matches: 13. The length of the CDR3 is 16 residues. The germline gives CDR1 SGHDT, CDR2 YYEEEE. CDR3 nucleotide sequence: TGTGCCAGCTCCACCTACCTAGCGGCACTCACAGATACGCAGTATTTT. Translation gives CASSTYLAALTDTQYF.

The genes are TRBV7-2 and TRBJ1-3; unclear D gene. V dropped 7 bases and J dropped 0 bases, with 19 bases sitting between them. The germline V gene encodes CDR1 SGHTA and CDR2 FQGNSA. The CDR3 has 17 amino acids. CDR3 DNA: TGTGCCAGCAACAACCCTCCCCGCCGGGCCTCTGGAAACACCATATATTTT. Translation gives CASNNPPRRASGNTIYF.

CDR3 protein: CASSLGDGYEQYF. The CDR3 nucleotides are TGTGCCAGCAGCTTAGGCGACGGCTACGAGCAGTACTTC. The chain employs TRBV7-6 and TRBJ2-7; D not resolved. V was trimmed by 1 base and J by 3 bases, leaving 7 bases between them. Per germline, CDR1 SGHVS and CDR2 FNYEAQ. The CDR3 loop spans 13 amino acids.

The sample holds a few counts of this clone. This chain joins TRBV30 and TRBJ2-3; D gene uncertain. CDR3 length: 12 amino acids. From germline, CDR1 is GTSNPN and CDR2 SVGIG (reference sequence). Trimming took off 0 bases at V and 4 bases at J, with 5 bases between the two ends. The CDR3 DNA reads TGTGCCTGGAGTGTCCAGTCAGATACGCAGTATTTT. It yields the protein CAWSVQSDTQYF. Full variable domain (rest looked up from reference TRBV30 and TRBJ2-3): SQTIHQWPATLVQPVGSPLSLECTVEGTSNPNLYWYRQAAGRGLQLLFYSVGIGQISSEVPQNLSASRPQDRQFILSSKKLLLSDSGFYLCAWSVQSDTQYFGPGTRLTVL.